These 5 T cell receptor beta chains came from one sample sequenced in a study of a mutant IDH1 vaccine in newly diagnosed glioma. Sequencing used immunoSEQ multiplex PCR; TCRdb keeps in-frame clones, though not all of them. The sample has under 40,000 clones, 80% to 85% seen once; the top ten hold 25% to 35%. The time point here: week 47, end of study. Doses comprised 300 ug of mutant IDH1 20-mer peptide each, plus topical imiquimod. No antigen is known for these receptors. Sequencing used PBMCs, obtained from a glioma patient whose treatment included an IDH1 peptide vaccine. The receptors were sampled from a man aged 25 to 40 with glioma.

Comments on this clone: The junction and the germline gene differ at one end; a read error may be behind it. The gene calls are TRBV18 and TRBJ2-1; D is undetermined. Germline V lookup: CDR1 KGHSH, CDR2 LQKENI. The CDR3 covers 16 residues. The DNA of the CDR3 is TGTACCAGCTCACCCGCACGGACCGATTCCTACAATGAGCAGTTCTTC. It is translated as CTSSPARTDSYNEQFF.

The V call is TRBV7-8, the J call TRBJ1-3; D remains unclear. The CDR3 consists of 13 residues. Germline V CDR1 and CDR2: SGHVS, FQNEAQ. V gave up 5 bases and J gave up 0 bases, with 5 bases separating them. CDR3: CASSRSSGNTIYF. For the CDR3, the DNA is TGTGCCAGCAGCCGAAGCTCTGGAAACACCATATATTTT.

The chain has TRBV5-1 and TRBJ2-3; D unresolved. The CDR3 has 12 residues. V shed 0 bases and J shed 2 bases, with 1 base lying between them. Germline loops: CDR1 SGHRS, CDR2 YFSETQ. CDR3 amino acids: CASSLDTDTQYF. The CDR3 DNA reads as TGCGCCAGCAGCTTGGACACAGATACGCAGTATTTT.

This chain joins TRBV19 and TRBJ2-3, with D possibly being TRBD1 (6 bases). Looked up from germline, CDR1 is LNHDA and CDR2 is SQIVND (reference sequence). The CDR3 length is 13 residues. Trimming cost V 0 bases and J 8 bases, with 9 bases left between them. The CDR3 protein is CASSIENRATQYF. For the CDR3, the DNA is TGTGCCAGTAGTATAGAAAACAGGGCTACGCAGTATTTT. The variable domain in full, completed from reference TRBV19 and TRBJ2-3, reads DGGITQSPKYLFRKEGQNVTLSCEQNLNHDAMYWYRQDPGQGLRLIYYSQIVNDFQKGDIAEGYSVSREKKESFPLTVTSAQKNPTAFYLCASSIENRATQYFGPGTRLTVL.

J is TRBJ1-3 and V is TRBV18; no clear D gene. Trimming shortened V by 9 bases and J by 0 bases, and 9 bases separated the two germline ends. This CDR3 region has 13 residues. The germline CDR1 and CDR2 sequences are KGHSH and LQKENI. CDR3 nucleotides: TGTGCCAGTACCTCCGTCTCTGGAAACACCATATATTTT. Translated, it gives CASTSVSGNTIYF.